This entry lists 20 T cell receptor beta chains sequenced from one sample in a study of technical replicates of blood from a few donors. Using immunoSEQ multiplex PCR, the repertoire was profiled, and TCRdb retains in-frame clones only, with some absent. The sample shows tens of thousands of clones, 85% to 95% of them seen only once. Sequencing was performed on T cells isolated from PBMCs. These receptors came from a human donor in good health.

This chain uses TRBV15 with TRBJ2-5, with D tentatively TRBD2 (6 bases). Looked up from germline, CDR1 is LNHNV and CDR2 is YYDKDF (reference sequence). Trimming cost V 0 bases and J 5 bases, with 19 bases left between them. The CDR3 runs 17 residues. The CDR3 nucleotides are TGTGCCACCAGCAGAGATATCGGGGAGGCCTCGTGGGAGACCCAGTACTTC. Protein sequence: CATSRDIGEASWETQYF.

J is TRBJ2-1 and V is TRBV19; no clear D. V gave up 3 bases and J gave up 7 bases, with 13 bases separating them. This CDR3 contains 14 residues. Germline CDR1 and CDR2: LNHDA and SQIVND (reference sequence). As DNA, the CDR3 is TGTGCCAGTAGTATCCAAACCCTCGGGAATGAGCAGTTCTTC. This codes for CASSIQTLGNEQFF.

The V gene is TRBV11-2, the J gene TRBJ1-2; 7 nucleotides align to TRBD1. CDR3 length: 14 amino acids. Germline values: CDR1 SGHAT, CDR2 FQNNGV. Trimming cost V 0 bases and J 7 bases; bases outside gene matches: 5. The CDR3 coding sequence is TGTGCCAGCAGCTTAGAGCTTAGGACAGGTGGCTACACCTTC. This codes for CASSLELRTGGYTF.

The rearrangement links TRBV9 to TRBJ2-1, with D maybe TRBD2 (5 bases). Germline V gene lookup returns CDR1 SGDLS and CDR2 YYNGEE. V lost 0 bases and J 7 bases, leaving 11 bases between the germline ends. The CDR3 loop spans 14 amino acids. CDR3 sequence reads: CASSVGGMGNEQFF. The CDR3 DNA reads as TGTGCCAGCAGCGTAGGAGGGATGGGGAATGAGCAGTTCTTC.

The V and J genes are TRBV12-5 and TRBJ2-7; possible D gene TRBD2, 6 bases. The CDR3 extends over 18 amino acids. Germline assignment: CDR1 LGHNT and CDR2 FRNRAP. Trimming cost V 0 bases and J 3 bases, with 21 bases left between them. The CDR3 here is CASGLVSAQRLAIYEQYF. Written as DNA, the CDR3 is TGTGCTAGTGGTTTGGTATCGGCCCAGCGGCTAGCGATCTACGAGCAGTACTTC.

This sequence joins TRBV4-1 and TRBJ2-3; 7 positions agree with TRBD2. Germline trimming cut 1 base from V and 1 base from J; bases unmatched to any gene: 2. CDR3 length equals 15 residues. Looked up from germline, CDR1 is MGHRA and CDR2 is YSYEKL. The CDR3 nucleotides read TGCGCCAGCAGCCAAGCCCGGGAGGGCACAGATACGCAGTATTTT. Residues: CASSQAREGTDTQYF.

The chain links TRBV19 to TRBJ2-6; no reliable D call. In germline, CDR1 is LNHDA, CDR2 SQIVND (reference sequence). The CDR3 length is 15 residues. Trimming stripped 3 bases from V and 4 bases from J, with 10 bases between. This CDR3 is CASSIDTSGANVLTF. CDR3 DNA sequence: TGTGCCAGTAGTATCGACACCTCAGGGGCCAACGTCCTGACTTTC.

This clone was observed once. The CDR3 loop is CSAVPPRAGRTEETQYF. CDR3 nucleotides: TGCAGCGCCGTCCCCCCCAGGGCAGGACGGACCGAAGAGACCCAGTACTTC. The J gene is TRBJ2-5, the V gene TRBV29-1, with D possibly matching TRBD1 (5 bases). CDR3 length: 17 amino acids. Germline-derived CDR1 and CDR2 are SQVTM and ANQGSEA. V was clipped by 7 bases and J by 3 bases, with 27 bases between them. Full variable domain (outside the CDR3, taken from reference TRBV29-1 and TRBJ2-5): SAVISQKPSRDICQRGTSLTIQCQVDSQVTMMFWYRQQPGQSLTLIATANQGSEATYESGFVIDKFPISRPNLTFSTLTVSNMSPEDSSIYLCSAVPPRAGRTEETQYFGPGTRLLVL.

This chain connects TRBV7-9 to TRBJ1-4, with a weak D call TRBD1 (6 bases). Germline V gene data show CDR1 as SEHNR and CDR2 as FQNEAQ (reference sequence). Trimming cost V 5 bases and J 2 bases, with 18 bases left between them. This CDR3 spans 17 amino acids. CDR3 nucleotide sequence: TGTGCCAGCAGCCCTAGGGGGGGGCCCGTTACTAATGAAAAACTGTTTTTT. As protein: CASSPRGGPVTNEKLFF.

The V call is TRBV11-2, the J call TRBJ2-5, with 14 bases aligning to TRBD2. V gave up 5 bases and J gave up 4 bases; unmatched junction bases: 15. Germline assignment: CDR1 SGHAT and CDR2 FQNNGV. This CDR3 comprises 19 residues. The CDR3 loop reads CASSQGKGLAGEVGETQYF. DNA of the CDR3: TGTGCCAGCAGCCAGGGGAAGGGACTAGCGGGAGAGGTAGGAGAGACCCAGTACTTC.

V gene TRBV5-1 combines with J gene TRBJ2-5; 10 nucleotides align to TRBD1. The CDR3 is 16 residues long. V trimming: 0 bases; J trimming: 4 bases; junction bases outside the gene matches: 6. Germline loops: CDR1 SGHRS, CDR2 YFSETQ. CDR3 protein: CASSLGDRGAGETQYF. The DNA of the CDR3 is TGCGCCAGCAGCTTGGGGGACAGGGGCGCCGGAGAGACCCAGTACTTC.

CDR3: CAGTSSRGEQFF. CDR3 nucleotides: TGTGCCGGGACTAGTAGTCGGGGTGAGCAGTTCTTC. The chain carries TRBV7-8 and TRBJ2-1, with TRBD2 identical over 8 bases. Germline CDR1 is SGHVS and CDR2 is FQNEAQ. CDR3 length: 12 amino acids. V shed 11 bases and J 9 bases; nucleotides not matched to a gene: 9.

The chain has TRBV19 and TRBJ1-1; 8 bases agree with TRBD1. The CDR3 consists of 17 residues. Germline values: CDR1 LNHDA, CDR2 SQIVND (reference sequence). Germline trimming cut 3 bases from V and 5 bases from J; bases unmatched to any gene: 14. In DNA, the CDR3 is TGTGCCAGTAGTATTAGCCCCACGTACAGGGGGATTACTGAAGCTTTCTTT. Its translation: CASSISPTYRGITEAFF.

The chain joins TRBV25-1 to TRBJ2-1; D ambiguous. The CDR3 contains 14 residues. The germline V gene has CDR1 MGHDK and CDR2 SYGVNS. The germline V and J ends were trimmed by 2 bases and 3 bases, with 8 bases remaining between them. The CDR3 DNA reads as TGTGCCAGCAGTGAAACCCCGGGCTACAATGAGCAGTTCTTC. It specifies CASSETPGYNEQFF.

This clone came up once. This sequence joins TRBV19 and TRBJ2-2; the match to TRBD2 covers 13 bases. The V gene end was trimmed by 8 bases and the J gene end by 4 bases; junction bases not matched to a gene: 19. Germline V gene sequence: CDR1 LNHDA, CDR2 SQIVND (reference sequence). This CDR3 has 20 amino acids. In DNA form, the CDR3 reads TGTGCCAGTGCTCCCCCCACTAGCGGGAGGGTCCAACCCCTCACCGGGGAGCTGTTTTTT. This encodes CASAPPTSGRVQPLTGELFF.

The rearrangement joins TRBV5-1 to TRBJ2-3; 10 nucleotides align to TRBD2. Germline loops: CDR1 SGHRS, CDR2 YFSETQ. The CDR3 loop spans 14 amino acids. V trimming: 2 bases; J trimming: 5 bases; junction bases outside the gene matches: 2. The CDR3 loop is CASSLAGGIDTQYF. The CDR3 DNA follows: TGCGCCAGCAGCTTAGCGGGAGGGATAGATACGCAGTATTTT.

V gene TRBV14 combines with J gene TRBJ1-2, with TRBD1 matching 7 bases. The ends lost 1 base at V and 4 bases at J; junction bases unmatched: 15. The length of the CDR3 is 18 residues. CDR1 and CDR2 (germline): SGHDN, FVKESK. CDR3 in amino acids: CASSQGTGHLSLSYGYTF. The CDR3 region has the DNA TGTGCCAGCAGCCAAGGGACAGGCCACCTCTCCCTATCCTATGGCTACACCTTC.

This clone was detected only once. The chain has TRBV27 and TRBJ2-1, with 14 bases fitting TRBD2. The V segment lost 5 bases and the J segment 3 bases; nucleotides outside the gene matches: 12. In germline, CDR1 is MNHEY, CDR2 SMNVEV (reference sequence). CDR3 length: 19 amino acids. CDR3 protein: CASSTTPGTSGSIYNEQFF. CDR3 bases: TGTGCCAGCAGTACGACCCCCGGGACTAGCGGGAGTATCTACAATGAGCAGTTCTTC.

The V and J genes are TRBV5-6 and TRBJ2-2; D might be TRBD1 (5 bases). The CDR3 is 16 amino acids. Germline CDR1 and CDR2: SGHDT and YYEEEE. V lost 4 bases, J lost 0 bases, and 13 bases lay in between. This CDR3 reads CASSPRLGPNTGELFF. The CDR3 bases are TGTGCCAGCAGCCCTAGATTGGGGCCGAACACCGGGGAGCTGTTTTTT.

In regard to this clone: The limits of the CDR3 on the DNA are not certain, so only TCRdb's listed CDR3 is given. This rearrangement joins TRBV7-6 to TRBJ2-7; the table's D call of TRBD2 was not tested on the DNA. Germline V CDR1 and CDR2: SGHVS, FNYEAQ. Both ends counted, the CDR3 spans 16 residues. The chain's CDR3 is CASTPLWVGVLGEQYF.